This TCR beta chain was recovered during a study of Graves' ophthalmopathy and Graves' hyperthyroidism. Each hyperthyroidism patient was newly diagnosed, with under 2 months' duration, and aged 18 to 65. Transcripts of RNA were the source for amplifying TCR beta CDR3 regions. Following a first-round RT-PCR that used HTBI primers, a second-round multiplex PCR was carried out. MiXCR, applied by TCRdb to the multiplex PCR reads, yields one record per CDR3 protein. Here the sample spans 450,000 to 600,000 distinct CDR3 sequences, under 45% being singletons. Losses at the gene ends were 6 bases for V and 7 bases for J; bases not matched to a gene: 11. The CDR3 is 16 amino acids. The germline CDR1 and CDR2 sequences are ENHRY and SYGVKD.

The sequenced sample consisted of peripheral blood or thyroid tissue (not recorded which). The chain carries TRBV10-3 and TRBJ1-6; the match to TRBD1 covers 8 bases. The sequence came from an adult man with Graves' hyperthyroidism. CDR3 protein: CAISPGRTGYNSPLHF. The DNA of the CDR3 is TGTGCCATCAGCCCCGGGAGGACAGGGTACAATTCACCCCTCCACTTT.